The T cell receptor beta chain under discussion was sequenced for a study of beta chain features in type 1 diabetes. Germline V gene sequence: CDR1 SGHNT, CDR2 YYREEE (reference sequence). This CDR3 is built from 17 residues. Trimming stripped 4 bases from V and 0 bases from J, with 16 bases between. Sorted CD4+ subsets: naive, central memory, regulatory, stem cell-like memory (CD45RO/CCR7/CD25/CD127/CD95/CD27 panel). Comment on this clone: Its antigen is not known.

Notes on the study in general: When cDNA is sequenced, cells with high TCR expression could be over-represented. TCRB repertoires of naive, central memory and Treg cells appeared more similar among patients than among healthy donors.

The whole isolated RNA underwent reverse transcription, so sequencing captured expressed TCRB transcripts. Generated by immunoSEQ multiplex PCR, the TCRdb table keeps only in-frame clones and is missing some. The profile covers around 190,000 clones, with 13% appearing a single time and approximately 0.64% taken by the ten largest. The sequenced sample was central memory CD4+ T cells from blood. The sequence came from a woman younger than 35 in good health. The chain carries TRBV5-4 and TRBJ1-4; D is perhaps TRBD1 (6 bases). The CDR3 region has the DNA TGTGCCAGCAGCCGCAGGGGAGGGGTGGCAACTAATGAAAAACTGTTTTTT. Protein sequence: CASSRRGGVATNEKLFF.